The present T cell receptor (beta chain) was sequenced within a study of vaccination and CD4 T cells after COVID-19. Study context: Recovered patients in the cohort numbered six men and four women, two of them Hispanic.

Researchers used the Oncomine TCR Beta short-read assay to sequence DNA from cultured CD4+ T cells. Investigators obtained genomic DNA by extraction from cultured CD4+ T cells. TCRdb recomputed calls from the PCR reads with MiXCR, one row per CDR3 protein. This sample has about 18,000 distinct CDR3 sequences, with approximately 60% found just once. Note on this clonotype: Its antigen is as yet unknown.

Documented treatment: approximately 9-day PBMC culture with coronavirus spike peptide pools or control peptides (ViraFEST assay). Cultures used some 2 million PBMCs per well, approximately 9.8 IU/ml IL-2 and approximately 9.6 ug/ml peptides. These CD4+ T cells came from approximately nine-day cultures by negative selection. Germline V gene sequence: CDR1 SGHNT, CDR2 YYREEE (reference sequence). This CDR3 is built from 15 residues. The germline V and J ends were trimmed by 3 bases and 0 bases, with 9 bases remaining between them. The V gene is TRBV5-4, the J gene TRBJ2-2; D possibly matches TRBD1 or TRBD2 (5 bases each). The receptor was isolated from a human donor who had recovered from COVID-19. The input for sequencing was CD4+ T cells from blood, cultured in vitro, taken after SARS-CoV-2 vaccination. The CDR3 here is CASSSGTANTGELFF. The CDR3 DNA reads TGTGCCAGCAGCTCCGGGACGGCGAACACCGGGGAGCTGTTTTTT.